The 11 T cell receptor beta chains presented below share a single source sample, sequenced in a study of vaccination and CD4 T cells after COVID-19. TCRdb used MiXCR to reprocess the PCR reads, holding one entry per CDR3 protein. The sample includes 20,000 to 25,000 distinct CDR3 sequences, approximately 57% seen only once; the top ten take over 0.9%. The input for sequencing was CD4+ T cells from blood, taken before SARS-CoV-2 vaccination. The origin of the receptors is a human donor who had recovered from COVID-19.

A few counts support this clonotype. Mismatch with germline at one junction end may stem from a read error. The gene calls are TRBV19 and TRBJ1-1; the match to TRBD1 covers 7 bases. Germline V gene data show CDR1 as LNHDA and CDR2 as SQIVND (reference sequence). The CDR3 is 14 residues long. As DNA, the CDR3 is TGTGCCAGTAGTCTAGACAGGGAGAACACTGAAGCTTTCTTT. Its protein is CASSLDRENTEAFF.

This chain joins TRBV2 and TRBJ2-5; 9 bases match TRBD2. Germline CDR1 is SNHLY and CDR2 is FYNNEI. The J segment lost 4 bases and the V segment lost 5 bases, leaving 5 bases of the junction unmatched. The CDR3 is 14 amino acids. CDR3 sequence reads: CASSPGLAGETQYF. The DNA of the CDR3 is TGTGCCAGCAGTCCGGGACTAGCCGGAGAGACCCAGTACTTC.

CDR3 sequence (DNA): TGTGCCTCCCCGGGACTAAAAGGTTCACCCCTCCACTTT. Amino acids: CASPGLKGSPLHF. The chain couples TRBV21-1 to TRBJ1-6. TRBV21-1 constitutes a pseudogene. The CDR3 consists of 13 residues.

This clonotype turned up a few times. The V and J genes are TRBV12-3 or TRBV12-4 and TRBJ1-2; D unclear. The CDR3 sequence is 12 residues long. The V and J ends lost 6 bases and 4 bases respectively, with 9 bases between them. This CDR3 is CASRVGSYGYTF. The DNA of the CDR3 is TGTGCCAGCAGAGTGGGGAGCTATGGCTACACCTTC.

CDR3: CASSSRPAEGQANYEQYF. The CDR3 DNA reads TGTGCCAGCAGTTCGCGTCCAGCCGAGGGACAGGCAAACTACGAGCAGTACTTC. The V call is TRBV12-3 or TRBV12-4, the J call TRBJ2-7; TRBD1 matches at 8 bases. This CDR3 has 18 amino acids. The ends lost 4 bases at V and 3 bases at J; junction bases unmatched: 17.

The chain employs TRBV7-2 and TRBJ2-7; possibly TRBD2 for D (7 bases). Germline V gives CDR1 SGHTA, CDR2 FQGNSA. CDR3 size: 17 residues. V was shortened by 1 base and J by 3 bases, with 19 bases between the two germline ends. The DNA for the CDR3 is TGTGCCAGCAGCTTAGGTAGTCGGGGGGAGGGGGTCTACGAGCAGTACTTC. This codes for CASSLGSRGEGVYEQYF.

V gene TRBV6-1 combines with J gene TRBJ2-7, with D uncertain. The CDR3 is 14 residues long. V was pared by 2 bases and J by 1 base, with 9 bases between. Germline V gene lookup returns CDR1 MNHNS and CDR2 SASEGT. CDR3 in amino acids: CASSERMISYEQYF. For the CDR3, the DNA is TGTGCCAGCAGTGAAAGGATGATTTCCTACGAGCAGTACTTC.

The chain employs TRBV2 and TRBJ1-1; D not resolved. The CDR3 length is 13 residues. Germline V gene data show CDR1 as SNHLY and CDR2 as FYNNEI. Trimming stripped 4 bases from V and 5 bases from J, with 11 bases between. The CDR3 spells CASSATGRTEAFF. CDR3 bases: TGTGCCAGCAGTGCGACGGGGAGGACTGAAGCTTTCTTT.

The J gene is TRBJ2-1, the V gene TRBV28, with TRBD1 identical over 7 bases. The CDR3 sequence is 12 residues long. V was clipped by 5 bases and J by 8 bases; unmatched bases: 3. Per germline, CDR1 MDHEN and CDR2 SYDVKM. This CDR3 is CASSRQGHEQFF. CDR3 nucleotide sequence: TGTGCCAGCAGTCGACAGGGCCATGAGCAGTTCTTC.

The chain combines TRBV20-1 with TRBJ1-5; TRBD1 agrees at 9 bases. The germline V gene has CDR1 DFQATT and CDR2 SNEGSKA (reference sequence). This CDR3 is built from 15 residues. Trimming cost V 2 bases and J 9 bases; bases outside gene matches: 11. The CDR3 DNA is TGCAGTGCTAGAAAAACAGGGGGCGCGAAACTGCCCCAGCATTTT. Translated: CSARKTGGAKLPQHF.

This clonotype has just a few counts. The chain carries TRBV7-2 and TRBJ1-4; the D is unclear. V shed 4 bases and J shed 8 bases, with 14 bases lying between them. Germline V lookup: CDR1 SGHTA, CDR2 FQGNSA. This CDR3 spans 14 amino acids. This CDR3 is CASSSESVVEKLFF. The DNA of the CDR3 is TGTGCCAGCAGCTCCGAGTCCGTTGTCGAAAAACTGTTTTTT.